One and the same sample provided the 28 T cell receptor beta chains below, sequenced in a study of shared T cell receptors in the human thymus. Here immunoSEQ multiplex PCR was the method, and the copy in TCRdb shows in-frame clones only, minus some. The sample records approximately 730,000 clones, 70% to 90% being singletons. The same data also contributed to another study, on human thymus T cells.

Input material: thymocytes. The receptors come from a girl less than two years old with a congenital heart defect.

The chain combines TRBV5-1 with TRBJ1-1, with 9 bases matching TRBD1. The J segment lost 1 base and the V segment lost 0 bases, leaving 1 base of the junction unmatched. The germline CDR1 and CDR2 sequences are SGHRS and YFSETQ. The CDR3 runs to 15 residues. Here the CDR3 reads CASSLGGQGNTEAFF. The CDR3 nucleotides read TGCGCCAGCAGCTTGGGGGGACAGGGGAACACTGAAGCTTTCTTT. Full variable domain (outside the CDR3, taken from reference TRBV5-1 and TRBJ1-1): KAGVTQTPRYLIKTRGQQVTLSCSPISGHRSVSWYQQTPGQGLQFLFEYFSETQRNKGNFPGRFSGRQFSNSRSEMNVSTLELGDSALYLCASSLGGQGNTEAFFGQGTRLTVV.

This sequence joins TRBV6-1 and TRBJ1-2, with 7 bases identical to TRBD1. Germline V lookup: CDR1 MNHNS, CDR2 SASEGT. The ends lost 2 bases at V and 2 bases at J; junction bases unmatched: 11. The CDR3 has 17 amino acids. The CDR3 spells CASSESPSRGVNYGYTF. The DNA of the CDR3 is TGTGCCAGCAGTGAATCACCGTCCAGGGGGGTAAACTATGGCTACACCTTC.

The chain carries TRBV27 and TRBJ2-3, with D perhaps TRBD1 (6 bases). Trimming took off 6 bases at V and 6 bases at J, with 22 bases between the two ends. Germline assignment: CDR1 MNHEY and CDR2 SMNVEV (reference sequence). The CDR3 contains 16 residues. Here the CDR3 DNA reads TGTGCCAGCAGCTTCGCTCACAGGGATCGATCCGATACGCAGTATTTT. Translated: CASSFAHRDRSDTQYF.

The chain uses TRBV5-1 and TRBJ1-6; 10 positions agree with TRBD1. CDR1 SGHRS and CDR2 YFSETQ come from the germline V gene. The CDR3 has 18 residues. V lost 0 bases and J lost 8; bases outside the gene matches: 11. The CDR3 loop reads CASSLDDRGRVSYSPLHF. CDR3 DNA: TGCGCCAGCAGCTTGGATGACAGGGGGCGCGTCTCTTATTCACCCCTCCACTTT.

The V gene is TRBV2, the J gene TRBJ2-5; TRBD2 might be the D (6 bases). The CDR3 contains 13 residues. Germline-derived CDR1 and CDR2 are SNHLY and FYNNEI. V was cut by 10 bases and J by 5 bases, with 17 bases left in between. The CDR3 nucleotides are TGTGCCATCCTCGTTAGCGGAGAGGAGACCCAGTACTTC. It translates to CAILVSGEETQYF.

The table lists this clone with a few counts. This chain links TRBV9 with TRBJ2-5, with 8 bases aligning to TRBD1. V shed 3 bases and J 5 bases; nucleotides not matched to a gene: 6. In germline, CDR1 is SGDLS, CDR2 YYNGEE. The CDR3 is 14 residues long. The CDR3 is CASSGTGLRETQYF. The CDR3 nucleotides are TGTGCCAGCAGCGGGACAGGGTTACGCGAGACCCAGTACTTC.

This rearrangement joins TRBV10-3 to TRBJ1-5, with TRBD1 matching over 9 bases. After removal of 10 bases from V and 1 base from J, the junction contained 11 bases not matched to a gene. The germline V gene encodes CDR1 ENHRY and CDR2 SYGVKD. This CDR3 has 16 amino acids. DNA of the CDR3: TGTGCCACTAACCGGGACAGGGCGCGGAGCAATCAGCCCCAGCATTTT. Protein product: CATNRDRARSNQPQHF.

This clone was counted only a few times. The V call is TRBV15, the J call TRBJ1-1, with D unclear. The V gene's germline CDR1 is LNHNV and CDR2 YYDKDF (reference sequence). This CDR3 contains 13 residues. The ends were cut back, 0 bases at V and 3 bases at J, with 5 bases in the middle. The CDR3 here is CATSRDLDTEAFF. The CDR3 DNA is TGTGCCACCAGCAGAGATCTAGACACTGAAGCTTTCTTT.

The gene calls are TRBV30 and TRBJ2-7; TRBD2 matches 13 bases. From germline, CDR1 is GTSNPN and CDR2 SVGIG (reference sequence). J lost 0 bases, V lost 0 bases, and 17 bases had no gene match. This CDR3 contains 21 residues. The CDR3 region has the DNA TGTGCCTGGAGTGTACTAACCCCCATAGAACTAGCGGGGGGGTCCTCCTACGAGCAGTACTTC. Translation: CAWSVLTPIELAGGSSYEQYF.

This clone was found once. The CDR3 loop is CASSAKFGGALGYGYTF. In DNA form, the CDR3 reads TGTGCCAGCAGTGCTAAATTCGGAGGGGCGCTGGGCTATGGCTACACCTTC. The rearrangement uses TRBV2 and TRBJ1-2; possible D gene TRBD1, 5 bases. Per germline, CDR1 SNHLY and CDR2 FYNNEI. The CDR3 length is 17 residues. Trimming stripped 4 bases from V and 4 bases from J, with 22 bases between.

This clone was counted once. The V and J genes are TRBV6-6 and TRBJ2-7, with 9 bases matching TRBD1. Trimming removed 7 bases from V and 4 bases from J; junction bases left unmatched: 11. In germline, CDR1 is MNHNY, CDR2 SVGAGI (reference sequence). CDR3 size: 15 residues. As DNA, the CDR3 is TGTGCCAGCATCTCGACCGGGACAGGGAGATACGAGCAGTACTTC. As protein: CASISTGTGRYEQYF.

This clone was found once. This chain joins TRBV28 and TRBJ1-5; 7 bases match TRBD1. V lost 2 bases and J lost 7; bases outside the gene matches: 14. The V gene's germline CDR1 is MDHEN and CDR2 SYDVKM. This CDR3 has 17 amino acids. The CDR3 bases are TGTGCCAGCAGTTTAGGGGAGGCGGGCGCAGGGGGACAGCCCCAGCATTTT. Translation gives CASSLGEAGAGGQPQHF.

This rearrangement joins TRBV6-5 to TRBJ1-1, with D possibly TRBD1 on 5 matching bases. V was clipped by 4 bases and J by 5 bases, with 20 bases between them. Germline assignment: CDR1 MNHEY and CDR2 SVGAGI. This CDR3 has 16 amino acids. CDR3 amino acids: CASSSYRGGLRTEAFF. Written as DNA, the CDR3 is TGTGCCAGCAGTTCCTATCGGGGGGGTCTGAGGACTGAAGCTTTCTTT.

The rearrangement uses TRBV7-3 and TRBJ2-2, with D perhaps TRBD2 (7 bases). The germline gives CDR1 SGHTA, CDR2 FQGTGA. The CDR3 loop spans 16 amino acids. The germline V and J ends were trimmed by 0 bases and 3 bases, with 11 bases remaining between them. CDR3 amino acids: CASSLTAGADTGELFF. The DNA for the CDR3 is TGTGCCAGCAGCTTAACGGCGGGGGCCGACACCGGGGAGCTGTTTTTT.

The chain couples TRBV7-2 to TRBJ2-6; D remains unclear. With 5 bases removed from V and 1 base from J, the gap between germline ends came to 15 bases. The CDR3 totals 17 residues. Germline V gene data show CDR1 as SGHTA and CDR2 as FQGNSA. CDR3 bases: TGTGCCAGCAGCCTAGGACCGAGGCGTTCTGGGGCCAACGTCCTGACTTTC. Its translation: CASSLGPRRSGANVLTF.

This chain links TRBV15 with TRBJ2-7; D not resolved. The CDR3 runs 15 residues. Germline V gene sequence: CDR1 LNHNV, CDR2 YYDKDF (reference sequence). V lost 3 bases, J lost 0 bases, and 12 bases lay in between. Here the CDR3 reads CATSRRPTRSYEQYF. As DNA, the CDR3 is TGTGCCACCAGCAGGCGGCCTACTCGCTCCTACGAGCAGTACTTC. Drawing the rest from reference TRBV15 and TRBJ2-7, the complete variable domain is DAMVIQNPRYQVTQFGKPVTLSCSQTLNHNVMYWYQQKSSQAPKLLFHYYDKDFNNEADTPDNFQSRRPNTSFCFLDIRSPGLGDTAMYLCATSRRPTRSYEQYFGPGTRLTVT.

The V gene is TRBV6-1, the J gene TRBJ1-2; possible D gene TRBD1, 6 bases. This CDR3 is built from 12 residues. V was cut by 6 bases and J by 8 bases, with 13 bases left in between. CDR1 is MNHNS, CDR2 SASEGT, per germline. CDR3 sequence: CASSRTQGGYTF. CDR3 sequence (DNA): TGTGCCAGCAGCCGAACCCAGGGGGGCTACACCTTC.

This chain uses TRBV28 with TRBJ2-1; tentatively, D is TRBD1 (6 bases). The germline gives CDR1 MDHEN, CDR2 SYDVKM. The CDR3 covers 16 residues. V was pared by 5 bases and J by 5 bases, with 19 bases between. CDR3 sequence (DNA): TGTGCCAGCAGTCTCCCCAGGGGAGTCATCCACAATGAGCAGTTCTTC. Translation gives CASSLPRGVIHNEQFF.

The rearrangement links TRBV10-3 to TRBJ2-5; 8 bases agree with TRBD1. Germline lookup yields CDR1 ENHRY and CDR2 SYGVKD. This CDR3 spans 17 amino acids. V was pared by 0 bases and J by 5 bases, with 11 bases of the junction left unmatched. CDR3 nucleotides: TGTGCCATCAGTGAGTCTCAGGGGGCTAAACTTTGGGAGACCCAGTACTTC. As protein: CAISESQGAKLWETQYF.

The chain employs TRBV4-3 and TRBJ2-1; possibly TRBD2 for D (7 bases). Trimming left V 1 base short and J 7 bases short, with 14 bases between. This CDR3 is built from 15 residues. CDR1 and CDR2 (germline): LGHNA, YSLEER. The CDR3 here is CASSQGGGLRNEQFF. CDR3 nucleotide sequence: TGCGCCAGCAGCCAAGGGGGGGGCCTGAGGAATGAGCAGTTCTTC.

The chain links TRBV9 to TRBJ2-7, with D hard to call. V lost 0 bases, J lost 2 bases, and 9 bases lay in between. The V gene's germline CDR1 is SGDLS and CDR2 YYNGEE. CDR3 length: 14 residues. This CDR3 reads CASSVDVIPYEQYF. CDR3 bases: TGTGCCAGCAGCGTAGATGTCATTCCCTACGAGCAGTACTTC.

V gene TRBV4-2 combines with J gene TRBJ1-2; possible D gene TRBD1, 5 bases. The V end was cut by 1 base, the J end by 7 bases, with 19 bases between. This CDR3 has 16 residues. CDR1 LGHNA and CDR2 YNFKEQ come from the germline V gene. The CDR3 DNA reads as TGTGCCAGCAGCCAAGTGGGGCCAGACTCGATCTTTGGCTACACCTTC. Translating it yields CASSQVGPDSIFGYTF.

The rearrangement joins TRBV6-1 to TRBJ1-1, with a weak D call TRBD1 (5 bases). Trimming pared 11 bases from V and 7 bases from J, leaving 14 bases between. The CDR3 length is 11 residues. The germline gives CDR1 MNHNS, CDR2 SASEGT. CDR3 coding DNA: TGTGCCTTCTCGTCGGGGGTTGAAGCTTTCTTT. This gives the protein CAFSSGVEAFF.

The genes are TRBV13 and TRBJ1-2; TRBD1 matches at 7 bases. This CDR3 is built from 14 residues. Per the germline V gene, CDR1 is PRHDT and CDR2 is FYEKMQ (reference sequence). With 4 bases clipped from V and 3 bases from J, the junction kept 5 bases outside the gene matches. DNA for the CDR3: TGTGCCAGCAGCTACCGGACAGGTCACTATGGCTACACCTTC. This encodes CASSYRTGHYGYTF.

J is TRBJ1-5 and V is TRBV27, with D perhaps matching TRBD1 (6 bases). CDR3 length equals 13 residues. Trimming stripped 6 bases from V and 5 bases from J, with 11 bases between. Germline V CDR1 and CDR2: MNHEY, SMNVEV (reference sequence). This chain's CDR3 is CASREDSYQPQHF. For the CDR3, the DNA is TGTGCCAGCAGGGAGGACAGCTATCAGCCCCAGCATTTT.

This chain uses TRBV6-1 with TRBJ1-2; maybe TRBD1 (5 bases). Germline lookup yields CDR1 MNHNS and CDR2 SASEGT. The CDR3 is made up of 16 amino acids. Trimming shortened V by 1 base and J by 5 bases, and 17 bases separated the two germline ends. The CDR3 here is CASSEGSRGYGYGYTF. In nucleotides, the CDR3 is TGTGCCAGCAGTGAAGGGTCACGGGGGTATGGGTATGGCTACACCTTC.

The J gene is TRBJ2-6, the V gene TRBV6-1; no firm D call. In germline, CDR1 is MNHNS, CDR2 SASEGT. V was trimmed by 6 bases and J by 3 bases, leaving 9 bases between them. The CDR3 has 14 amino acids. The CDR3 sequence is CASSTSGGANVLTF. The DNA for the CDR3 is TGTGCCAGCAGCACTTCGGGTGGGGCCAACGTCCTGACTTTC.

The rearrangement joins TRBV10-3 to TRBJ1-2; the match to TRBD1 covers 10 bases. Germline V gives CDR1 ENHRY, CDR2 SYGVKD. V was clipped by 2 bases and J by 8 bases; unmatched bases: 8. The CDR3 is 15 residues long. The DNA of the CDR3 is TGTGCCATCAGTGAGGGACAGGGGGGAAGCGACGGCTACACCTTC. It yields the protein CAISEGQGGSDGYTF.